These T cell receptor beta chains were read from a single sample in a study of T cell responses to AZD1222 COVID-19 vaccine. Clones were sequenced by immunoSEQ multiplex PCR, and TCRdb holds only the in-frame ones, with some missing. The sample carries 140,000 to 150,000 clones, about 90% recorded once. The sequenced sample was peripheral blood, obtained 28 days after the second AZD1222 dose. Every receptor here comes from an adult who received the AZD1222 COVID-19 vaccine. Each CDR3 is given with its conserved first and last residue. The D gene is left open where the match is weak.

CDR3aa,d_gene,j_gene,v_gene
CASSSGQGREQYF,TRBD1,TRBJ2-7,TRBV11-3
CASSQVSGRAINEQFF,TRBD2,TRBJ2-1,TRBV4-1
CATSDLQWTSGTGEQFF,TRBD2,TRBJ2-1,TRBV24-1
CASSYDRGNGYTF,TRBD1,TRBJ1-2,TRBV19
CATSGRDSQTYNEQFF,TRBD1,TRBJ2-1,TRBV15
CASSVRASDTQYF,NA,TRBJ2-3,TRBV10-1
CASSREADTQYF,NA,TRBJ2-3,TRBV2
CASSELLEGRYEQYF,NA,TRBJ2-7,TRBV6-5
CASSKQGNYGYTF,NA,TRBJ1-2,TRBV6-4
CASSTAGTGGTEAFF,TRBD1,TRBJ1-1,TRBV5-1
CASSPKTSGVEGQFF,TRBD2,TRBJ2-1,TRBV7-3